Each of the 30 T cell receptor beta chains below was sequenced from the same sample in a study of T cells expressing NK-cell markers. TCRdb derives one entry per CDR3 protein from the 5' RACE reads, leaving out DNA. The listing contains 300,000 to 450,000 distinct CDR3 sequences. The sequenced sample was blood T cells: a sorted CD56 or NKG2C T cell subset, CD4+ or CD8+ T cells, or bulk PBMC T cells (not recorded which). These receptors were collected from a man aged 18 to 69 in good health.

The rearrangement uses TRBV18 and TRBJ1-1; as DNA is missing, the TRBD1 call by TCRdb cannot be tested. The CDR3 has 15 residues. The V gene's germline CDR1 is KGHSH and CDR2 LQKENI. This CDR3 is CASSPPQGGNTEAFF.

The chain carries TRBV10-1 and TRBJ2-3; the D call from TCRdb, TRBD1, cannot be confirmed without DNA. This CDR3 has 16 residues. Germline assignment: CDR1 WNHNN and CDR2 SYGVQD (reference sequence). CDR3 sequence: CASRPGQRASTDTQYF.

The chain's CDR3 is CASRRTGSTPLAEQYF. The rearrangement uses TRBV28 and TRBJ2-7; TCRdb picks TRBD1, but there is no DNA to check that call. Germline V gives CDR1 MDHEN, CDR2 SYDVKM. The CDR3 totals 16 residues.

This chain joins TRBV5-1 and TRBJ2-1. Germline CDR1 SGHRS, CDR2 YFSETQ. The CDR3 contains 12 residues. The chain's CDR3 is CASMSSYNEQFF.

The chain uses TRBV7-6 and TRBJ1-1; TCRdb proposes TRBD1, but this gene call is untestable without DNA. This CDR3 comprises 16 residues. Germline V lookup: CDR1 SGHVS, CDR2 FNYEAQ. CDR3 sequence reads: CASSLVPGPMNTEAFF.

The genes are TRBV19 and TRBJ2-7; without DNA, the TCRdb call of TRBD1 cannot be checked. This CDR3 is built from 14 residues. Germline V gives CDR1 LNHDA, CDR2 SQIVND (reference sequence). Here the CDR3 reads CASSPWVGTYEQYF.

The chain has TRBV7-2 and TRBJ1-5; with no DNA, the TCRdb D assignment of TRBD1 cannot be verified. Per germline, CDR1 SGHTA and CDR2 FQGNSA. The CDR3 sequence is 17 residues long. CDR3 sequence reads: CASSIVTGPDSNQPQHF.

The chain employs TRBV9 and TRBJ2-1; the TCRdb D gene call, TRBD2, has no DNA to confirm it. CDR3 size: 16 residues. Germline V CDR1 and CDR2: SGDLS, YYNGEE. The CDR3 is CASSAQLAGGLDEQFF.

The chain uses TRBV6-5 and TRBJ1-4. Per the germline V gene, CDR1 is MNHEY and CDR2 is SVGAGI. CDR3 size: 14 residues. CDR3 loop: CASSYSSPPGKLFF.

The V gene is TRBV20-1, the J gene TRBJ1-6. The CDR3 spans 15 residues. CDR1 is DFQATT and CDR2 is SNEGSKA in the germline V gene (reference sequence). The CDR3 sequence: CSASGRGAYNSPLHF.

This chain uses TRBV18 with TRBJ1-2; with no DNA, the TCRdb D assignment of TRBD1 cannot be verified. Germline V gene data show CDR1 as KGHSH and CDR2 as LQKENI. The CDR3 runs to 15 residues. The CDR3 protein is CASSAAGAYNYGYTF.

The rearrangement uses TRBV7-2 and TRBJ2-1. There are 12 residues in the CDR3. The germline CDR1 and CDR2 sequences are SGHTA and FQGNSA. The CDR3 is CASSSSLNEQFF.

The chain carries TRBV15 and TRBJ1-4. This CDR3 spans 14 amino acids. Per germline, CDR1 LNHNV and CDR2 YYDKDF (reference sequence). The CDR3 protein is CATSKRTASEKLFF.

The genes are TRBV12-3 or TRBV12-4 and TRBJ2-1; TCRdb lists TRBD1, though no DNA is available to test this call. CDR3 length: 16 residues. CDR3 loop: CASSLNRGVSYNEQFF.

The chain is built from TRBV11-2 and TRBJ1-1. This CDR3 has 15 residues. Looked up from germline, CDR1 is SGHAT and CDR2 is FQNNGV. CDR3 sequence: CASSLVQLGNTEAFF.

This chain uses TRBV10-3 with TRBJ2-1; TCRdb calls TRBD1, which cannot be checked without DNA. This CDR3 is built from 15 residues. CDR1 and CDR2 (germline): ENHRY, SYGVKD. This chain's CDR3 is CAISPRGMDYNEQFF.

This chain links TRBV5-1 with TRBJ1-2. Germline CDR1 and CDR2: SGHRS and YFSETQ. The CDR3 length is 15 residues. The CDR3 sequence is CASTELPEFAYGYTF. Filled out from reference TRBV5-1 and TRBJ1-2, the complete variable domain reads KAGVTQTPRYLIKTRGQQVTLSCSPISGHRSVSWYQQTPGQGLQFLFEYFSETQRNKGNFPGRFSGRQFSNSRSEMNVSTLELGDSALYLCASTELPEFAYGYTFGSGTRLTVV.

The CDR3 protein is CASSPTPLAKGGEQYF. The genes are TRBV6-1 and TRBJ2-7; no DNA is available, so the TRBD1 call from TCRdb remains unchecked. The CDR3 has 16 residues. Germline V lookup: CDR1 MNHNS, CDR2 SASEGT.

This chain joins TRBV24-1 and TRBJ2-5; no DNA is available, so the TRBD1 call from TCRdb remains unchecked. Germline V gene sequence: CDR1 KGHDR, CDR2 SFDVKD. The length of the CDR3 is 15 residues. This CDR3 is CATSDQQGPGETQYF.

The chain carries TRBV2 and TRBJ2-5; there is no DNA to check the TCRdb D call of TRBD2. The V gene's germline CDR1 is SNHLY and CDR2 FYNNEI. The CDR3 extends over 17 amino acids. CDR3: CASSAGLAGAALETQYF.

The V gene is TRBV6-4, the J gene TRBJ2-6. The CDR3 loop spans 20 amino acids. Germline loops: CDR1 MRHNA, CDR2 SNTAGT. CDR3 amino acids: CASSDRVERQAASGANVLTF.

The chain couples TRBV6-2 or TRBV6-3 to TRBJ1-1; TCRdb lists TRBD1, though no DNA is available to test this call. The germline CDR1 and CDR2 sequences are MNHEY and SVGEGT. The CDR3 is 15 residues long. CDR3 sequence reads: CASSSPGQPHTEAFF.

The chain joins TRBV7-9 to TRBJ2-2. This CDR3 has 14 residues. The V gene's germline CDR1 is SEHNR and CDR2 FQNEAQ (reference sequence). CDR3 sequence reads: CASSSSPYTGELFF.

The V call is TRBV14, the J call TRBJ2-1; the D call of TRBD2 rests on TCRdb alone, since no DNA is present to check it. The CDR3 length is 15 residues. Germline values: CDR1 SGHDN, CDR2 FVKESK. The CDR3 loop reads CASSQGLASYNEQFF.

The rearrangement uses TRBV7-6 and TRBJ2-4; the TCRdb call, TRBD2, lacks DNA for checking. The CDR3 loop spans 14 amino acids. Germline V gives CDR1 SGHVS, CDR2 FNYEAQ. The CDR3 protein is CASSLDGRQNIQYF. The variable domain in full, completed from reference TRBV7-6 and TRBJ2-4, reads GAGVSQSPRYKVTKRGQDVALRCDPISGHVSLYWYRQALGQGPEFLTYFNYEAQQDKSGLPNDRFSAERPEGSISTLTIQRTEQRDSAMYRCASSLDGRQNIQYFGAGTRLSVL.

The J gene is TRBJ1-6, the V gene TRBV12-3 or TRBV12-4. There are 13 residues in the CDR3. CDR3 region: CASSFLLFSPLHF.

The chain uses TRBV7-3 and TRBJ2-2. The CDR3 extends over 15 amino acids. The germline V gene encodes CDR1 SGHTA and CDR2 FQGTGA. The CDR3 region is CASSQDDTRTGELFF.

This rearrangement joins TRBV7-9 to TRBJ2-5; the D gene TCRdb calls, TRBD2, cannot be checked with no DNA. CDR3 size: 16 residues. The germline gives CDR1 SEHNR, CDR2 FQNEAQ (reference sequence). The CDR3 spells CASRDTAGGNQETQYF.

This chain uses TRBV5-1 with TRBJ2-4. The germline V gene has CDR1 SGHRS and CDR2 YFSETQ. CDR3 length equals 15 residues. The CDR3 protein is CASAETGLTKNIQYF.

V gene TRBV7-2 combines with J gene TRBJ2-5; without DNA, the TCRdb call of TRBD2 cannot be checked. The CDR3 contains 16 residues. Germline assignment: CDR1 SGHTA and CDR2 FQGNSA. The CDR3 spells CASSLRSGALQETQYF. The variable domain in full, with the rest retrieved from reference TRBV7-2 and TRBJ2-5, is GAGVSQSPSNKVTEKGKDVELRCDPISGHTALYWYRQSLGQGLEFLIYFQGNSAPDKSGLPSDRFSAERTGGSVSTLTIQRTQQEDSAVYLCASSLRSGALQETQYFGPGTRLLVL.